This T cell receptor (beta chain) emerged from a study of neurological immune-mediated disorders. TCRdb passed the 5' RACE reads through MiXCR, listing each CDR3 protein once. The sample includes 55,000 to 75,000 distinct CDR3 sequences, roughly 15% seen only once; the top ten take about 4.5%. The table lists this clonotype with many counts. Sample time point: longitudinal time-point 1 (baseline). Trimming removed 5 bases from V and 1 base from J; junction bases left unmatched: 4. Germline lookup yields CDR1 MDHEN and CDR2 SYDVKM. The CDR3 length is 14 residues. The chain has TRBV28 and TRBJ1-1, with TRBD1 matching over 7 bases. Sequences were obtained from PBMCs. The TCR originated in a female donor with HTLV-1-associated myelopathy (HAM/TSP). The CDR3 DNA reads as TGTGCCAGCAGTCCACAGGGGCGGAACACTGAAGCTTTCTTT. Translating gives CASSPQGRNTEAFF.